Presented here are 11 T cell receptor beta chains from one specimen sequenced in a study of immune evolution from preneoplasia to lung adenocarcinoma. Measured with immunoSEQ multiplex PCR; TCRdb has only the in-frame clones, and not every one. The sample holds some 5,100 clones, around 69% seen once. Sequenced input: FFPE adjacent normal lung tissue. Every receptor here comes from an older person with lung adenocarcinoma.

This sequence joins TRBV18 and TRBJ2-5; D not certain. Trimming stripped 0 bases from V and 5 bases from J, with 7 bases between. From germline, CDR1 is KGHSH and CDR2 LQKENI. This CDR3 region has 13 residues. CDR3 DNA: TGTGCCAGCTCACCACCCAGCCGGGAGACCCAGTACTTC. Amino acids: CASSPPSRETQYF.

This clone was counted between two and nine times. The chain couples TRBV6-6 to TRBJ2-2, with a weak D call TRBD1 (6 bases). CDR1 is MNHNY, CDR2 SVGAGI, per germline (reference sequence). This CDR3 comprises 14 residues. V lost 9 bases, J lost 2 bases, and 13 bases lay in between. The CDR3 reads CASLGQPNTGELFF. The CDR3 DNA is TGTGCCAGTCTCGGACAGCCAAACACCGGGGAGCTGTTTTTT.

This clone was detected a few times. The J gene is TRBJ1-2, the V gene TRBV5-4; no firm D call. The CDR3 is 13 amino acids. Per the germline V gene, CDR1 is SGHNT and CDR2 is YYREEE (reference sequence). With 2 bases removed from V and 2 bases from J, the gap between germline ends came to 7 bases. CDR3: CASSFTENYGYTF. The CDR3 coding sequence is TGTGCCAGCAGCTTCACAGAGAACTATGGCTACACCTTC.

This sequence joins TRBV2 and TRBJ2-7, with 7 positions matching TRBD1. Germline-derived CDR1 and CDR2 are SNHLY and FYNNEI. The CDR3 is 14 residues long. The ends lost 4 bases at V and 1 base at J; junction bases unmatched: 4. CDR3 sequence: CASSGQGRSYEQYF. Here the CDR3 DNA reads TGTGCCAGCAGTGGACAGGGAAGGTCCTACGAGCAGTACTTC.

The rearrangement joins TRBV11-3 to TRBJ2-2, with a tentative D call TRBD1 (6 bases). Germline CDR1 is SGHNT and CDR2 is YENEEA. With 5 bases removed from V and 7 bases from J, the gap between germline ends came to 17 bases. The CDR3 length is 15 residues. The CDR3 reads CASSHSQGLLGELFF. The DNA of the CDR3 is TGTGCCAGCAGCCATTCACAGGGCCTACTCGGGGAGCTGTTTTTT. The variable domain in full, completed from reference TRBV11-3 and TRBJ2-2, reads EAGVVQSPRYKIIEKKQPVAFWCNPISGHNTLYWYLQNLGQGPELLIRYENEEAVDDSQLPKDRFSAERLKGVDSTLKIQPAELGDSAVYLCASSHSQGLLGELFFGEGSRLTVL.

The chain combines TRBV9 with TRBJ1-6; 9 bases are a match to TRBD1. The germline V gene has CDR1 SGDLS and CDR2 YYNGEE. The CDR3 runs 16 residues. Trimming removed 6 bases from V and 5 bases from J; junction bases left unmatched: 9. CDR3 DNA sequence: TGTGCCAGCAAGAAAGGGACAGGGATCGATAATTCACCCCTCCACTTT. This translates into CASKKGTGIDNSPLHF.

This clone was detected a few times. This chain connects TRBV4-3 to TRBJ1-1; 7 bases map to TRBD1. This CDR3 is built from 16 residues. The V gene end was trimmed by 1 base and the J gene end by 3 bases; junction bases not matched to a gene: 8. Germline values: CDR1 LGHNA, CDR2 YSLEER. CDR3 region: CASSQGVGQGDTEAFF. In DNA form, the CDR3 reads TGCGCCAGCAGCCAAGGGGTCGGGCAGGGGGACACTGAAGCTTTCTTT.

In its sample, this clone is large (0.1 to 1%). This chain links TRBV7-2 with TRBJ1-1; TRBD1 might be the D (6 bases). This CDR3 has 14 amino acids. Trimming cost V 5 bases and J 5 bases, with 15 bases left between them. The V gene's germline CDR1 is SGHTA and CDR2 FQGNSA. CDR3 sequence (DNA): TGTGCCAGCAGCCAGGCCGGGGGGCAAACTGAAGCTTTCTTT. It codes for CASSQAGGQTEAFF.

The rearrangement links TRBV7-3 to TRBJ2-7; no clear D. The CDR3 is 14 residues long. V was shortened by 5 bases and J by 0 bases, with 11 bases between the two germline ends. In germline, CDR1 is SGHTA, CDR2 FQGTGA. This CDR3 is CASSATPGSYEQYF. CDR3 nucleotide sequence: TGTGCCAGCAGCGCCACTCCGGGCTCCTACGAGCAGTACTTC.

V gene TRBV7-9 combines with J gene TRBJ2-3, with D uncertain. The CDR3 is made up of 16 amino acids. Germline CDR1 SEHNR, CDR2 FQNEAQ (reference sequence). V dropped 5 bases and J dropped 0 bases, with 15 bases sitting between them. The CDR3 loop reads CASSPTGQYSTDTQYF. CDR3 sequence (DNA): TGTGCCAGCAGCCCAACGGGCCAATACAGCACAGATACGCAGTATTTT. Full variable domain (outside the CDR3, taken from reference TRBV7-9 and TRBJ2-3): DTGVSQNPRHKITKRGQNVTFRCDPISEHNRLYWYRQTLGQGPEFLTYFQNEAQLEKSRLLSDRFSAERPKGSFSTLEIQRTEQGDSAMYLCASSPTGQYSTDTQYFGPGTRLTVL.

The chain recombines TRBV5-4 with TRBJ1-6, with 8 positions matching TRBD1. CDR3 length: 14 amino acids. Germline V gene data show CDR1 as SGHNT and CDR2 as YYREEE (reference sequence). V shed 0 bases, J shed 7 bases, and the junction held 0 bases outside the gene matches. CDR3 sequence: CASSLDRGNSPLHF. CDR3 in DNA: TGTGCCAGCAGCTTGGACAGGGGGAATTCACCCCTCCACTTT.